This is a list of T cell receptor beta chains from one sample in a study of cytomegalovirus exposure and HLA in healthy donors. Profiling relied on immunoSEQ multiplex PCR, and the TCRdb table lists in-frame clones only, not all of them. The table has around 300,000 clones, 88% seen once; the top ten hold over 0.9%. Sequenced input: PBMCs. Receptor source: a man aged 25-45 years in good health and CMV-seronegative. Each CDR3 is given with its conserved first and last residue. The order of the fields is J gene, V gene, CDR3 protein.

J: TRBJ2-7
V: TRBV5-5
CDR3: CASSSRDTSYEQYF

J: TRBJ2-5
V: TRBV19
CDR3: CASNRGYQETQYF

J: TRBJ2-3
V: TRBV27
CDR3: CASGYRGALGDTQYF

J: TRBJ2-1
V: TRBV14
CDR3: CASSQDWASGGYNEQFF

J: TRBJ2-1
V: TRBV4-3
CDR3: CASSQEGAGYNEQFF

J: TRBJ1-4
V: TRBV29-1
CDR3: CSVGPGSSEEKLFF

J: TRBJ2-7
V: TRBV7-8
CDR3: CASSPEGVNYEQYF

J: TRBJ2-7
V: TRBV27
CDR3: CASSFRESYEQYF

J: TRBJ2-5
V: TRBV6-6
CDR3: CASNRVGGQETQYF

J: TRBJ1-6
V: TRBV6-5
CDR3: CASRTGTANSPLHF

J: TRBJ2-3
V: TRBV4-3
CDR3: CASSHDPASGDTDTQYF

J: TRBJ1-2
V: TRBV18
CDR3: CASSPTGEGGYTF

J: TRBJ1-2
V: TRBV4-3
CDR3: CASSQEGGQGAHYGYTF

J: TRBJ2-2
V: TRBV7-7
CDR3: CASSLRGSTGELFF

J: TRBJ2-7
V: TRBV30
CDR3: CAWSVGTSGVSSYEQYF

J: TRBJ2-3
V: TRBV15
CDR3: CATSRRAGMIPDTQYF

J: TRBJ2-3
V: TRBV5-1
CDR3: CASSLGLATDTQYF

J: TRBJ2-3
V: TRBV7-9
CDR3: CASSVSGGDTDTQYF

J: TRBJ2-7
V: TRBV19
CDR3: CASSPQGGRNEQYF

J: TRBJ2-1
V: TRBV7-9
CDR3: CASRGGTYNEQFF

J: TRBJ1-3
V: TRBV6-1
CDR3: CASSEAASSSGNTIYF

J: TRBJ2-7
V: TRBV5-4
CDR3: CASSLETGTTYEQYF

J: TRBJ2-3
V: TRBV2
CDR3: CASSWLAGQSLTDTQYF

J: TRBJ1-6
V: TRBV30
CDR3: CAWTRGSPYNSPLHF

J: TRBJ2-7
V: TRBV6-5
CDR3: CASSQGTESPYEQYF

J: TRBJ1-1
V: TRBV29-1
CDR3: CSGGGGTEAFF

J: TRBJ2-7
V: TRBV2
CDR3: CASRNRERRSYEQYF

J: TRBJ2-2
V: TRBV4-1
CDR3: CASSHGPEDTGELFF

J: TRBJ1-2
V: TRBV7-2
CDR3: CASSSQGTARNPLYGYTF

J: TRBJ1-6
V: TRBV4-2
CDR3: CASSQQAEVGSPLHF

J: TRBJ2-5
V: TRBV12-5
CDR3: CASGWRYQETQYF

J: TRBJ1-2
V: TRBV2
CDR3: CASSESGADYGYTF

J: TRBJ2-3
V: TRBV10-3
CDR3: CAITTGQAGSTDTQYF

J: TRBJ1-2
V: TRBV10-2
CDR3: CASSERGRGYGYTF

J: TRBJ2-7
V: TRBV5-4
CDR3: CASSHRDSPYEQYF

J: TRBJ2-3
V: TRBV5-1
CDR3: CASSLRASGGSTDTQYF

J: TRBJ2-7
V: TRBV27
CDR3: CASSFGTGGAYEQYF

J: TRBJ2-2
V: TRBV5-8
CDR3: CASSRRQRDRDTGELFF

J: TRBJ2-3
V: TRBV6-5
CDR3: CASSFGGDTDTQYF

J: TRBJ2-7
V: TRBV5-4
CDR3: CASSLRQSSYEQYF

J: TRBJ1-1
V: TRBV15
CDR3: CATSSGDTHIEAFF

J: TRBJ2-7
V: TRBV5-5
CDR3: CASSLGTGYEQYF

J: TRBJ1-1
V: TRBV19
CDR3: CASSIPMRGPTEAFF

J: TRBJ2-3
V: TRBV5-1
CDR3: CASSLEIYTQYF

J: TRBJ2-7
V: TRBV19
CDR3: CASSLAGRYYEQYF

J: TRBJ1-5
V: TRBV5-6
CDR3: CASSLGLSAHQPQHF

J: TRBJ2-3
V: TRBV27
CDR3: CASSLERGTRDTQYF

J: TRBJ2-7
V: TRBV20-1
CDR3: CSASSGWEQYF

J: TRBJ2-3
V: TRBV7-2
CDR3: CASSLGGRTDTQYF

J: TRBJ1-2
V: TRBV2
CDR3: CASRDGAGLYGYTF

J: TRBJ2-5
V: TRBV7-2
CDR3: CASSLAGGLALETQYF

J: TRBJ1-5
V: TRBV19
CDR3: CASSIATGGSQPQHF